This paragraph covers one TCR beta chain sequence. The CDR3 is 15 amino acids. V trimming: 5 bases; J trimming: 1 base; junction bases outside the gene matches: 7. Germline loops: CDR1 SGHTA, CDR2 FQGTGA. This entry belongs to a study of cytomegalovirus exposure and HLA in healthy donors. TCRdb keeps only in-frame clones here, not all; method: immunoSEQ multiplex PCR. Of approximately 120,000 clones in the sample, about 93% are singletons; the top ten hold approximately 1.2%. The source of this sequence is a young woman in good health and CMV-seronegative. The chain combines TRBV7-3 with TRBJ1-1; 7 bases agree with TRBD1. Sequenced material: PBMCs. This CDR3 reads CASSTGQLTNTEAFF. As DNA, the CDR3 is TGTGCCAGCAGCACGGGACAGCTTACGAACACTGAAGCTTTCTTT.